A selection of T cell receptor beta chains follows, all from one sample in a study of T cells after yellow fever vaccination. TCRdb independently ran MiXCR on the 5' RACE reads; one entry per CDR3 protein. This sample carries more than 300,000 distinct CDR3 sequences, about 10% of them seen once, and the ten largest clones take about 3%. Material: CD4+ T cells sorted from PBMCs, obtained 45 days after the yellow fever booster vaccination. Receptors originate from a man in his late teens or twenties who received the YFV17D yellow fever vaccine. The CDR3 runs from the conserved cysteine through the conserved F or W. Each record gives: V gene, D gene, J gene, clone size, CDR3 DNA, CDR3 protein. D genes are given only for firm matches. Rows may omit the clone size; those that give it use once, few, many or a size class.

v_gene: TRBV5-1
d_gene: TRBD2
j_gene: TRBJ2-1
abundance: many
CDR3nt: TGCGCCAGCCAGTTACTTACTAGCGGGGGATACAATGAGCAGTTCTTC
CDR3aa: CASQLLTSGGYNEQFF

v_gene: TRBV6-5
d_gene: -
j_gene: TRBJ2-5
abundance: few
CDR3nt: TGTGCCAGCAGTAAGGGACGGCTCCAAGAGACCCAGTACTTC
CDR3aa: CASSKGRLQETQYF

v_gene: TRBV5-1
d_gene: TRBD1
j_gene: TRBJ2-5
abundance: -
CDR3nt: TGCGCCAGCAGCATGGGACAGGGGGCGGAGACCCAGTACTTC
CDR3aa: CASSMGQGAETQYF

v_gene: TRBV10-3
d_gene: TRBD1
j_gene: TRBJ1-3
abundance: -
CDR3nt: TGTGCCATCAGGGGACAGCTAGTCTCTGGAAACACCATATATTTT
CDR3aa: CAIRGQLVSGNTIYF

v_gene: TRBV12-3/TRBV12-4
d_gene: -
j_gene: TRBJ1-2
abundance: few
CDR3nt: TGTGCCAGCAGTTTCGCCCAGGGGAACTATGGCTACACCTTC
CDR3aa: CASSFAQGNYGYTF

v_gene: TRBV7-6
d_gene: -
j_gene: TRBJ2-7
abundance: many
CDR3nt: TGTGCCAGCAGCTTACGCCGGGACACCCACTACGAGCAGTACTTC
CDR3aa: CASSLRRDTHYEQYF

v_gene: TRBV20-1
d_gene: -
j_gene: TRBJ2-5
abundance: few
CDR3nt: TGCAGTGCTAGAGATGGAAGGCTACGGGAGACCCAGTACTTC
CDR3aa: CSARDGRLRETQYF

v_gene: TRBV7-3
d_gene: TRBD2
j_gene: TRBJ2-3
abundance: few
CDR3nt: TGTGCCAGCAGCTTAGCGGGGAGGGCAGATACGCAGTATTTT
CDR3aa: CASSLAGRADTQYF

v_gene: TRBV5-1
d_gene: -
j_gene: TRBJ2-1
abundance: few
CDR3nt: TGCGCCAGCAGCTTGGTGCCCTACAATGAGCAGTTCTTC
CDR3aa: CASSLVPYNEQFF

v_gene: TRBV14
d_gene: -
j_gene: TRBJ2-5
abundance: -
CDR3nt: TGTGCCAGCAGCCAAGGTCTCAGGTTGGGGGAGACCCAGTACTTC
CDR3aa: CASSQGLRLGETQYF

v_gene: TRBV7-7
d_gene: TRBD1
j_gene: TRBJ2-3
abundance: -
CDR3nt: TGTGCTAGCAGCTTACAGGGGCAGGGGGATACGCAGTATTTT
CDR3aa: CASSLQGQGDTQYF

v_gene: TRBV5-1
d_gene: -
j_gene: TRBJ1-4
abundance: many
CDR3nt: TGCGCCAGCAGCTTGGGACGGGGGAATGTAGGTGAAAAACTGTTTTTT
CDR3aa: CASSLGRGNVGEKLFF

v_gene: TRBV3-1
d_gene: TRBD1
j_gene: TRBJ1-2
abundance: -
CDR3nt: TGTGCCAGCAGCCCCTTGGGACAGGGGATCTATGGCTACACCTTC
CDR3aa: CASSPLGQGIYGYTF

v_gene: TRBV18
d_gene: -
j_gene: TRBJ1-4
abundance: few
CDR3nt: TGTGCCAGCTCACCGAGTTCCAATGAAAAACTGTTTTTT
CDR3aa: CASSPSSNEKLFF

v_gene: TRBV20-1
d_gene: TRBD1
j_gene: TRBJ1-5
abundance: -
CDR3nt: TGCAGTGCTGGACAGGGGGCTCAGCCCCAGCATTTT
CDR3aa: CSAGQGAQPQHF

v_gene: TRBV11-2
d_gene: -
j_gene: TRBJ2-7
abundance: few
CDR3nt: TGTGCCAGCAGCCTAACAGGGACCGAGCAGTACTTC
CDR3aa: CASSLTGTEQYF

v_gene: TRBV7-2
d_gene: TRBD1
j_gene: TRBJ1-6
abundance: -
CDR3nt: TGTGCCAGCAGCTCGGGACAGGGGAAGAATTCACCCCTCCACTTT
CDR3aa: CASSSGQGKNSPLHF

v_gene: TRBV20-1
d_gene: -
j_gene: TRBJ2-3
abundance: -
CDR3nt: TGCAGTGCTAGAGAATTCAGCACAGATACGCAGTATTTT
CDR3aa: CSAREFSTDTQYF

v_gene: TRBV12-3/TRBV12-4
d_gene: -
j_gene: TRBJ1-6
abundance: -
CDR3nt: TGTGCCAGCAGTTTACGCCAGGGAGCCTCACCCCTCCACTTT
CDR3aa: CASSLRQGASPLHF

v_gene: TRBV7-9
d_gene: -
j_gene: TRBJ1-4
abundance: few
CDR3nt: TGTGCCAGCAGCGTGTCCAGGGCAACTAATGAAAAACTGTTTTTT
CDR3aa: CASSVSRATNEKLFF

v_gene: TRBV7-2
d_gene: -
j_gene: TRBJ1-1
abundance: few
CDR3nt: TGTGCCAGCAGCTCCTCCCCCTCAGAAATGAACACTGAAGCTTTCTTT
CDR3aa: CASSSSPSEMNTEAFF

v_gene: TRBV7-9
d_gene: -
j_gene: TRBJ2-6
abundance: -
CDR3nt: TGTGCCAGCAGCTTATGGGGAGGCCCCCGCTCTGGGGCCAACGTCCTGACTTTC
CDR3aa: CASSLWGGPRSGANVLTF

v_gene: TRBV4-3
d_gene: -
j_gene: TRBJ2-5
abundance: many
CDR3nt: TGCGCCAGCAGCCATAACTCGCGACGGTGGGAGACCCAGTACTTC
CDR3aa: CASSHNSRRWETQYF

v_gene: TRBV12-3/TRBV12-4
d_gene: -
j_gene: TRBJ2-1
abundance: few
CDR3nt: TGTGCCAGCAGAGACCTAGCCCTCGGAGAGCAGTTCTTC
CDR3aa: CASRDLALGEQFF

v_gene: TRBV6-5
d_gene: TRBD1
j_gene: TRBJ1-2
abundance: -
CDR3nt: TGTGCCAGCAGTAGGGAACAGGGGCCGCTCGGCTATGGCTACACCTTC
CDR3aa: CASSREQGPLGYGYTF

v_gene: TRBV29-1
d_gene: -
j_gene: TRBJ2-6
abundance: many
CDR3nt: TGCAGCGTTGGTACGCTCGCCGGGGCCAACGTCCTGACTTTC
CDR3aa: CSVGTLAGANVLTF

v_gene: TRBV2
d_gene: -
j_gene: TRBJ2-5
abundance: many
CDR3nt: TGTGCCAGCAGTGACGGCCTCCAAGAGACCCAGTACTTC
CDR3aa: CASSDGLQETQYF

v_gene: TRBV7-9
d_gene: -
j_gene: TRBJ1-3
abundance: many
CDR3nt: TGTGCGGAAGGAGGGGGACCCTACTCTGGAAACACCATATATTTT
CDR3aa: CAEGGGPYSGNTIYF

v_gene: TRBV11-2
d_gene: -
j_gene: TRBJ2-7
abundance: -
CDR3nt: TGTGCCAGCAGCTTAGATCACCGAGGAAAGCAGTACTTC
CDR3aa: CASSLDHRGKQYF

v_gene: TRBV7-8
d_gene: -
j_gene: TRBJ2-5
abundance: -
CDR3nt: TGTGCCAGCAGCTCCCTTTGGGGGCGCGCGGAGACCCAGTACTTC
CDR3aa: CASSSLWGRAETQYF

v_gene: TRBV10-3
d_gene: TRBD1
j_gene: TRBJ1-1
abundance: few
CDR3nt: TGTGCCATCAGAGGGACAGGGGGTAAGGGTACTGAAGCTTTCTTT
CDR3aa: CAIRGTGGKGTEAFF

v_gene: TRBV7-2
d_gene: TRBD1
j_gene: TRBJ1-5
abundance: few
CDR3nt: TGTGCCAGCAGTCCCACACGGACAGGGGGCGGCAATCAGCCCCAGCATTTT
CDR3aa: CASSPTRTGGGNQPQHF

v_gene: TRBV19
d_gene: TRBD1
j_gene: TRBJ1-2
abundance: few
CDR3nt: TGTGCCAGTAGTCCCGGACAGGGGGCCGTTGGCTACACCTTC
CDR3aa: CASSPGQGAVGYTF

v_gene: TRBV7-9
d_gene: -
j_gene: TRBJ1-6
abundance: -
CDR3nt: TGTGCCAGCAGCTTAGCGCTTGGGGGTGGCGGTTTTTCACCCCTCCACTTT
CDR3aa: CASSLALGGGGFSPLHF

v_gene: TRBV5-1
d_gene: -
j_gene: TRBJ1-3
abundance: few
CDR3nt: TGCGCCAGCAGCTCTGAAGGAAACACCATATATTTT
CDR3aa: CASSSEGNTIYF